This TCR beta chain was recorded in a study of STAT5B mutations in CD4+ large granular lymphocyte leukemia. Sequenced by immunoSEQ multiplex PCR; TCRdb stores in-frame clones only, minus some. Of 21,000 or so clones listed, approximately 80% are singletons. J was trimmed by 12 bases and V by 8 bases; bases with no gene match: 10. The CDR3 loop spans 13 amino acids. Germline V lookup: CDR1 GTSNPN, CDR2 SVGIG (reference sequence). The sequenced sample consisted of CD4+ T cells from blood buffy coats. The J gene is TRBJ2-1, the V gene TRBV30; 13 bases fit TRBD2. The origin of this receptor is a human donor in good health. CDR3: CAKTSGRRLGQFF. In DNA form, the CDR3 reads TGTGCCAAGACTAGCGGGAGGAGGTTGGGGCAGTTCTTC.